These T cell receptor beta chains were read from a single sample in a study of T cells after yellow fever vaccination. TCRdb called the 5' RACE reads again in MiXCR, with one record for every CDR3 protein. The table records more than 300,000 distinct CDR3 sequences, roughly a tenth of them present only once. The specimen comprised CD4+ T cells sorted from PBMCs, sampled 45 days after the yellow fever booster vaccination. Receptor source: a man in his late teens or twenties who received the YFV17D yellow fever vaccine. CDR3s include the opening cysteine and the closing phenylalanine or tryptophan. The order of the fields is clone size, V gene, CDR3 length, J gene, D gene, CDR3 protein, CDR3 DNA. D genes are given only for firm matches. Part of the rows lack a size; the others show once, few, many or a class for expanded clones.

many	TRBV7-3	16	TRBJ2-1	NA	CASSPSPRGAQNEQFF	TGTGCCAGCAGCCCCTCACCCCGGGGAGCCCAAAATGAGCAGTTCTTC
few	TRBV5-1	13	TRBJ2-2	NA	CASEPGTSGELFF	TGCGCCAGTGAACCAGGGACTTCTGGGGAGCTGTTTTTT
NA	TRBV12-5	15	TRBJ1-4	NA	CASGLIVGPNEKLFF	TGTGCTAGTGGTTTGATCGTCGGACCTAATGAAAAACTGTTTTTT
many	TRBV5-1	12	TRBJ2-7	NA	CASSYPGDEQYF	TGCGCCAGCAGCTACCCAGGGGACGAGCAGTACTTC
few	TRBV5-4	14	TRBJ1-2	NA	CASSPGTDNYGYTF	TGTGCCAGCAGTCCTGGGACTGATAACTATGGCTACACCTTC
few	TRBV5-1	15	TRBJ2-2	NA	CASSLEGRGAGELFF	TGCGCCAGCAGCTTGGAAGGCAGGGGGGCCGGGGAGCTGTTTTTT
few	TRBV6-6	13	TRBJ1-6	NA	CASSYGQLSPLHF	TGTGCCAGCAGTTACGGTCAGCTATCACCCCTCCACTTT
NA	TRBV7-2	16	TRBJ1-5	TRBD1	CASSLGAGGQYQPQHF	TGTGCCAGCAGCTTAGGGGCAGGGGGCCAGTATCAGCCCCAGCATTTT
many	TRBV5-1	15	TRBJ2-5	NA	CASSPGAGAWETQYF	TGCGCCAGCAGCCCGGGGGCAGGGGCTTGGGAGACCCAGTACTTC
few	TRBV12-3/TRBV12-4	14	TRBJ2-5	NA	CASSLRVTTETQYF	TGTGCCAGCAGTTTAAGGGTGACAACAGAGACCCAGTACTTC
NA	TRBV19	13	TRBJ2-7	TRBD2	CASPNASGGEQYF	TGTGCCAGTCCAAATGCGTCGGGAGGCGAGCAGTACTTC
few	TRBV5-1	16	TRBJ2-3	TRBD1	CASSLARQGAQDTQYF	TGCGCCAGCAGCTTGGCCCGACAGGGGGCTCAGGATACGCAGTATTTT
NA	TRBV11-2	15	TRBJ1-5	NA	CASSLRPGRNQPQHF	TGTGCCAGCAGCTTACGGCCAGGGAGGAATCAGCCCCAGCATTTT
few	TRBV6-2/TRBV6-3	14	TRBJ1-1	NA	CASSDGQSNTEAFF	TGTGCCAGCAGCGATGGACAGTCGAACACTGAAGCTTTCTTT
NA	TRBV6-2/TRBV6-3	16	TRBJ1-6	NA	CAGRREGSSYNSPLHF	TGTGCCGGCCGTCGAGAGGGGAGCTCCTATAATTCACCCCTCCACTTT
NA	TRBV7-2	11	TRBJ1-1	NA	CASGKNTEAFF	TGTGCCAGCGGGAAAAACACTGAAGCTTTCTTT
NA	TRBV7-2	15	TRBJ2-2	TRBD2	CASIPTSGGPGELFF	TGTGCCAGCATCCCGACTAGCGGGGGGCCCGGGGAGCTGTTTTTT
many	TRBV7-9	16	TRBJ2-3	NA	CASRQSQTQPRDTQYF	TGTGCCAGCAGACAGAGCCAAACCCAACCGAGGGATACGCAGTATTTT
NA	TRBV10-3	14	TRBJ2-5	NA	CAISGGGYQETQYF	TGTGCCATCAGTGGAGGGGGGTACCAAGAGACCCAGTACTTC
NA	TRBV20-1	16	TRBJ1-6	TRBD1	CSARDPNRGAFSPLHF	TGCAGTGCTAGAGATCCAAACAGGGGGGCTTTTTCACCCCTCCACTTT
NA	TRBV20-1	12	TRBJ2-2	NA	CSAKRGTGELFF	TGCAGTGCTAAACGGGGGACCGGGGAGCTGTTTTTT
many	TRBV12-3/TRBV12-4	18	TRBJ1-2	TRBD1	CASSLGAGGTGAAWGYTF	TGTGCCAGCAGTTTAGGGGCTGGCGGGACAGGGGCGGCTTGGGGCTACACCTTC
many	TRBV7-2	14	TRBJ2-2	NA	CASSVEAMDGELFF	TGTGCCAGCAGCGTAGAAGCGATGGACGGGGAGCTGTTTTTT
NA	TRBV24-1	15	TRBJ2-2	NA	CATSDLPSPTGELFF	TGTGCCACCAGTGATTTGCCTTCCCCCACCGGGGAGCTGTTTTTT
many	TRBV4-2	11	TRBJ1-1	NA	CASSQRAEAFF	TGTGCCAGCAGCCAAAGGGCTGAAGCTTTCTTT
NA	TRBV4-3	17	TRBJ1-1	NA	CASSQDLGGALNTEAFF	TGCGCCAGCAGCCAAGATCTCGGGGGGGCTTTGAACACTGAAGCTTTCTTT
NA	TRBV20-1	16	TRBJ1-6	NA	CSVRQPMASYNSPLHF	TGCAGTGTTAGACAGCCCATGGCCTCCTATAATTCACCCCTCCACTTT
many	TRBV2	13	TRBJ1-1	NA	CASSEDRDTEAFF	TGTGCCAGCAGTGAAGACAGGGACACTGAAGCTTTCTTT
NA	TRBV6-6	19	TRBJ2-3	TRBD2	CASSYFSPSSGAAPDTQYF	TGTGCCAGCAGTTACTTCTCCCCCTCTAGCGGGGCGGCCCCAGATACGCAGTATTTT
NA	TRBV6-1	14	TRBJ1-5	NA	CASSVGSGGQPQHF	TGTGCCAGCAGTGTCGGTTCGGGCGGACAGCCCCAGCATTTT
NA	TRBV11-1	17	TRBJ2-2	NA	CASSSGLGRWDTGELFF	TGTGCCAGCAGCTCGGGGCTGGGGAGATGGGACACCGGGGAGCTGTTTTTT
many	TRBV7-8	15	TRBJ2-6	NA	CASSLVLSGANVLTF	TGTGCCAGCAGCTTAGTCCTGTCTGGGGCCAACGTCCTGACTTTC
few	TRBV6-6	14	TRBJ2-3	NA	CASKRSGGTDTQYF	TGTGCCAGCAAGCGGAGTGGGGGCACAGATACGCAGTATTTT
few	TRBV12-3/TRBV12-4	15	TRBJ2-2	NA	CASRRQAPNTGELFF	TGTGCCAGCAGACGACAGGCGCCGAACACCGGGGAGCTGTTTTTT
few	TRBV5-4	11	TRBJ1-4	TRBD1	CASSLASDRVF	TGTGCCAGCAGCTTGGCGTCCGACAGGGTTTTT
NA	TRBV7-9	15	TRBJ1-5	TRBD1	CASSPGTGVGQPQHF	TGTGCCAGCAGCCCAGGGACAGGGGTCGGCCAGCCCCAGCATTTT
few	TRBV6-2/TRBV6-3	12	TRBJ1-4	NA	CASSYSHEKLFF	TGTGCCAGCAGTTACTCACATGAAAAACTGTTTTTT
many	TRBV7-9	11	TRBJ2-1	NA	CASSPGGGQFF	TGTGCCAGCAGCCCCGGAGGGGGACAGTTCTTC
few	TRBV29-1	13	TRBJ2-5	NA	CSVGTWIQETQYF	TGCAGCGTTGGGACTTGGATCCAAGAGACCCAGTACTTC
many	TRBV7-8	13	TRBJ2-3	NA	CASSLDDLATQYF	TGTGCCAGCAGCTTAGACGACCTTGCTACGCAGTATTTT
NA	TRBV27	14	TRBJ2-3	NA	CASRTNPLTDTQYF	TGTGCCAGCAGAACTAATCCGCTCACAGATACGCAGTATTTT
few	TRBV7-2	14	TRBJ2-7	NA	CASSVGGRGYEQYF	TGTGCCAGCAGCGTAGGGGGGCGAGGCTACGAGCAGTACTTC
NA	TRBV12-3/TRBV12-4	14	TRBJ1-2	NA	CASSDLRVNYGYTF	TGTGCCAGCAGTGACCTGAGGGTGAACTATGGCTACACCTTC
many	TRBV12-3/TRBV12-4	14	TRBJ1-1	NA	CASSLGQMNTEAFF	TGTGCCAGCAGTCTGGGACAAATGAACACTGAAGCTTTCTTT
few	TRBV7-2	15	TRBJ2-5	NA	CASSSGAGFIKTQYF	TGTGCCAGCAGCTCCGGGGCAGGGTTTATAAAGACCCAGTACTTC
few	TRBV6-2/TRBV6-3	13	TRBJ1-1	NA	CASSYYQNTEAFF	TGTGCCAGCAGTTACTACCAGAACACTGAAGCTTTCTTT
few	TRBV5-1	21	TRBJ2-1	TRBD2	CASSKGSLGLAGGLLYNEQFF	TGCGCCAGCAGCAAGGGGTCCCTGGGACTAGCGGGGGGGCTTCTTTACAATGAGCAGTTCTTC
NA	TRBV6-6	15	TRBJ1-1	NA	CASSYIRGVNTEAFF	TGTGCCAGCAGTTACATTAGGGGCGTGAACACTGAAGCTTTCTTT
NA	TRBV5-4	15	TRBJ2-7	TRBD2	CASSPGLAGGIEQYF	TGTGCCAGCAGCCCGGGACTAGCGGGGGGAATCGAGCAGTACTTC
NA	TRBV24-1	13	TRBJ2-5	TRBD2	CATSGGGLETQYF	TGTGCCACCAGTGGCGGGGGGCTGGAGACCCAGTACTTC